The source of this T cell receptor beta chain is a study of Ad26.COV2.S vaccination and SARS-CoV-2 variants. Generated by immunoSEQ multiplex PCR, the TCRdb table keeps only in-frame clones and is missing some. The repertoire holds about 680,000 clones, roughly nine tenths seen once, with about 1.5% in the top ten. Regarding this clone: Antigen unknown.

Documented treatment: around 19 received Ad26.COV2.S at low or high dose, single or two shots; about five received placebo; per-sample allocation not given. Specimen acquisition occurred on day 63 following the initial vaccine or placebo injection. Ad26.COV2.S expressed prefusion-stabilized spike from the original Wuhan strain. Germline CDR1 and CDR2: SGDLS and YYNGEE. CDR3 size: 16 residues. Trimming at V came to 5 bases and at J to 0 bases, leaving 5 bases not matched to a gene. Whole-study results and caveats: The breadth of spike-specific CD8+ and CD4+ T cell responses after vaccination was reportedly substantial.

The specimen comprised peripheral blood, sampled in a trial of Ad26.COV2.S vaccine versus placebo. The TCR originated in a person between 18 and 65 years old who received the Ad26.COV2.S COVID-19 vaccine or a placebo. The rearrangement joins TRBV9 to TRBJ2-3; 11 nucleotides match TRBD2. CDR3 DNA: TGTGCCAGCAGATTTCGGACTAGCGGGAGCACAGATACGCAGTATTTT. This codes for CASRFRTSGSTDTQYF.